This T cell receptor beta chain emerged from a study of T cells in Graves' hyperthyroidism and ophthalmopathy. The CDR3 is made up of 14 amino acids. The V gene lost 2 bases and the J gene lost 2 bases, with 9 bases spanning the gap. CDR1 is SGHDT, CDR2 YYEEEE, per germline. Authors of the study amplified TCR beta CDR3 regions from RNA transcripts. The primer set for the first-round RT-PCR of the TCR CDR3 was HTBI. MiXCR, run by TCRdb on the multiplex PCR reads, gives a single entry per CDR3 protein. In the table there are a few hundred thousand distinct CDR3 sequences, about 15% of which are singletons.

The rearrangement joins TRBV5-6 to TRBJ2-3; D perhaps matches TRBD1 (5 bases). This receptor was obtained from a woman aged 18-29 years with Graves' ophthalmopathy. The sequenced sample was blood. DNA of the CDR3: TGTGCCAGCAGCTTCTGGGGCAACACAGATACGCAGTATTTT. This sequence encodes CASSFWGNTDTQYF.